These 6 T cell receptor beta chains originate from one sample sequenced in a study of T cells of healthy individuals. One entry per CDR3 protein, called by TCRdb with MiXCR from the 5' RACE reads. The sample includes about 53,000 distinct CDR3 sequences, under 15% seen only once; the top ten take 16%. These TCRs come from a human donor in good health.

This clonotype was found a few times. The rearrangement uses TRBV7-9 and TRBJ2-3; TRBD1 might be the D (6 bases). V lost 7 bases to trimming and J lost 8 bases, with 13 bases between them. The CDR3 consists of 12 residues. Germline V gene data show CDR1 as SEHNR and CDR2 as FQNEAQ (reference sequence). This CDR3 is CASTRLGGTQYF. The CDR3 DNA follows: TGTGCCAGCACGCGTCTAGGGGGTACGCAGTATTTT.

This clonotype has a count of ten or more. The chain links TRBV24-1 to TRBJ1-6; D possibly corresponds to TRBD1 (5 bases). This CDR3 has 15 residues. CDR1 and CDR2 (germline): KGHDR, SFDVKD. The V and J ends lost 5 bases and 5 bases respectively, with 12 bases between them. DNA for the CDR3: TGTGCCACCAGTGCCGGCGGGACCCATAATTCACCCCTCCACTTT. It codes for CATSAGGTHNSPLHF.

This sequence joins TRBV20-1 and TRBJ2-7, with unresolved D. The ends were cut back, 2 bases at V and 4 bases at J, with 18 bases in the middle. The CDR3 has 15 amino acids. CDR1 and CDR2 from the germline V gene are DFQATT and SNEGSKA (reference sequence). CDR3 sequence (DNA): TGCAGTGCTAGACTTTCAGGACCTACAAGATACGAGCAGTACTTC. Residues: CSARLSGPTRYEQYF.

The CDR3 sequence: CASSQDRGSPAEQYF. CDR3 nucleotides: TGCGCCAGCAGCCAAGATCGGGGTAGCCCAGCCGAGCAGTACTTC. The chain carries TRBV4-3 and TRBJ2-7; weak D call: TRBD2 (5 bases). Germline V gene lookup returns CDR1 LGHNA and CDR2 YSLEER. CDR3 length: 15 amino acids. The V and J ends lost 0 bases and 6 bases respectively, with 15 bases between them.

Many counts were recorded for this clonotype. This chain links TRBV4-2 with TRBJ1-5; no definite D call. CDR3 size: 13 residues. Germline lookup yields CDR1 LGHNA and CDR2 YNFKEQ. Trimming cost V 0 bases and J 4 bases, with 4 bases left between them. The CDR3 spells CASSQESNQPQHF. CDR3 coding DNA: TGTGCCAGCAGCCAAGAAAGTAATCAGCCCCAGCATTTT.

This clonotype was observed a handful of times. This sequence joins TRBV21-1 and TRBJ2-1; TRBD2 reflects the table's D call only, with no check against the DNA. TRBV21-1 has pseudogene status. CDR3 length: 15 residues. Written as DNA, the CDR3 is TGTGCCAGCGCTTTAGCGGGAGGGACCCACAATGAGCAGTTCTTC. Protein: CASALAGGTHNEQFF.